Below are 7 T cell receptor beta chains sequenced from a single sample in a study of blood T cell repertoires in COVID-19. Assay used: immunoSEQ multiplex PCR; TCRdb lists only in-frame clones, some missing. This table holds about 190,000 clones, roughly 87% found once. The sequenced sample was peripheral blood. The receptors stem from a woman aged 40 to 49 with acute or convalescent COVID-19.

The chain recombines TRBV7-8 with TRBJ2-1; TRBD1 agrees at 8 bases. V lost 3 bases and J lost 14; bases outside the gene matches: 6. Germline V gene sequence: CDR1 SGHVS, CDR2 FQNEAQ. This CDR3 region has 12 residues. CDR3 in amino acids: CASSFSGQGKFF. The CDR3 DNA reads TGTGCCAGCAGCTTCTCAGGACAGGGCAAGTTCTTC.

The CDR3 is CASRRLAGAYTGELFF. CDR3 DNA sequence: TGCGCCAGCAGGCGACTAGCGGGGGCTTACACCGGGGAGCTGTTTTTT. The rearrangement links TRBV4-1 to TRBJ2-2; 12 bases map to TRBD2. The CDR3 runs to 16 residues. With V trimmed by 6 bases and J by 3 bases, 5 bases remained unmatched. CDR1 is MGHRA and CDR2 is YSYEKL in the germline V gene.

This clone is a singleton in its sample. This chain's CDR3 is CASSYSFSEEETQYF. CDR3 nucleotide sequence: TGTGCCAGCAGTTACTCCTTTAGCGAGGAAGAGACCCAGTACTTC. The chain links TRBV6-2 or TRBV6-3 to TRBJ2-5, with a tentative D call TRBD2 (5 bases). Germline CDR1 reads MNHEY; CDR2 reads SVGEGT. V was pared by 0 bases and J by 3 bases, with 11 bases between. The CDR3 runs to 15 residues.

The V and J genes are TRBV7-6 and TRBJ2-5; TRBD2 aligns across 11 bases. The CDR3 is 16 amino acids. The ends lost 1 base at V and 4 bases at J; junction bases unmatched: 5. Germline loops: CDR1 SGHVS, CDR2 FNYEAQ. CDR3 loop: CASSLGVAGGPETQYF. Written as DNA, the CDR3 is TGTGCCAGCAGCTTAGGGGTAGCGGGAGGGCCAGAGACCCAGTACTTC.

The rearrangement uses TRBV27 and TRBJ1-5; no reliable D call. The CDR3 has 14 residues. Germline V lookup: CDR1 MNHEY, CDR2 SMNVEV (reference sequence). The ends were cut back, 8 bases at V and 7 bases at J, with 18 bases in the middle. The CDR3 reads CASRPVEGRQPQHF. The DNA for the CDR3 is TGTGCCAGCCGCCCGGTTGAGGGAAGGCAGCCCCAGCATTTT.

This clone was observed a few times. The chain has TRBV5-1 and TRBJ1-6; 8 bases are shared with TRBD1. The germline gives CDR1 SGHRS, CDR2 YFSETQ. V lost 0 bases, J lost 9 bases, and 11 bases stayed unmatched. The CDR3 has 17 amino acids. DNA for the CDR3: TGCGCCAGCAGCTTGGGGGCCTCCCAGGGGGCATTTTCACCCCTCCACTTT. Protein product: CASSLGASQGAFSPLHF. Full variable domain (missing parts from reference TRBV5-1 and TRBJ1-6): KAGVTQTPRYLIKTRGQQVTLSCSPISGHRSVSWYQQTPGQGLQFLFEYFSETQRNKGNFPGRFSGRQFSNSRSEMNVSTLELGDSALYLCASSLGASQGAFSPLHFGNGTRLTVT.

The V call is TRBV11-2, the J call TRBJ1-3, with a possible D match to TRBD1 (5 bases). The CDR3 length is 18 residues. Germline lookup yields CDR1 SGHAT and CDR2 FQNNGV. The V gene lost 2 bases and the J gene lost 0 bases, with 17 bases spanning the gap. The CDR3 loop reads CASSLSLQASPSGNTIYF. The CDR3 coding sequence is TGTGCCAGCAGCTTAAGTTTACAGGCCTCACCCTCTGGAAACACCATATATTTT.